This record covers a single TCR beta chain. V lost 4 bases and J lost 7; bases outside the gene matches: 7. The CDR3 extends over 14 amino acids. Per the germline V gene, CDR1 is GTSNPN and CDR2 is SVGIG (reference sequence). This entry comes from a study of T cell changes during pregnancy in multiple sclerosis. Sequencing used immunoSEQ multiplex PCR; TCRdb keeps in-frame clones, though not all of them. This table has roughly 28,000 clones, roughly 90% appearing once. The clonotype was recovered from a female donor in good health, enrolled as a control in a pregnancy study. The sample consisted of CD4+ T cells from peripheral blood mononuclear cells, taken in the first trimester of pregnancy. The chain has TRBV30 and TRBJ2-2; TRBD1 matches at 9 bases. For the CDR3, the DNA is TGTGCCTGGAAAATACAGGGGGCACTCGGGGAGCTGTTTTTT. Translating it yields CAWKIQGALGELFF.